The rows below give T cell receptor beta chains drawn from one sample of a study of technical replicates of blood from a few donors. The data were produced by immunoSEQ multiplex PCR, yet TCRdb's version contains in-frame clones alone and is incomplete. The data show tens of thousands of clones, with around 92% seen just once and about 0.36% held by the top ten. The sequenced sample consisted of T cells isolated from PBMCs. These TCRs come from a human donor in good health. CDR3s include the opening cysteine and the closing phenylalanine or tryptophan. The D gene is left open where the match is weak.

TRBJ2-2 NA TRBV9 TGTGCCAGCAGTGACGAAAGGGAGATCGGGGAGCTGTTTTTT CASSDEREIGELFF
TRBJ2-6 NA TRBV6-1 TGTGCCAGCAGTGAGGGAAACAGGGCATCTGGGGCCAACGTCCTGACTTTC CASSEGNRASGANVLTF
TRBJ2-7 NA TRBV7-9 TGTGCCAGCAGCCCGCCGACAGCCTCCTACGAGCAGTACTTC CASSPPTASYEQYF
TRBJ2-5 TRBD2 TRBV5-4 TGTGCCAGCAGCTCCAGACTAGCGGGAGAGACCCAGTACTTC CASSSRLAGETQYF
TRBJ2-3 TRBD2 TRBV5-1 TGCGCCAGCAGCTTGGAGTTAGCGGGAGTTTCAGATACGCAGTATTTT CASSLELAGVSDTQYF
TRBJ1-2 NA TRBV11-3 TGTGCCAGCAGTCCCCTGACGGAACTAGTAGACTACACCTTC CASSPLTELVDYTF
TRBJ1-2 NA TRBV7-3 TGTGCCAGCAGCTTAGGACAGAACTATGGCTACACCTTC CASSLGQNYGYTF
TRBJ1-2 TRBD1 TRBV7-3 TGTGCCAGCAGCCAAACAGGGGTGAGAGACTATGGCTACACCTTC CASSQTGVRDYGYTF
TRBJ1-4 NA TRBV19 TGTGCCAGTGAAGGCGGGGAAAATGAAAAACTGTTTTTT CASEGGENEKLFF
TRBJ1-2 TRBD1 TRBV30 TGTGCCTGGAGTCTCCTAGGGGGCAGTTTTAAGGGCTACACCTTC CAWSLLGGSFKGYTF
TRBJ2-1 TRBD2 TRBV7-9 TGTGCCAGCAGCTTAACACGGACTAGCGGGAGATGGAGTGAGCAGTTCTTC CASSLTRTSGRWSEQFF
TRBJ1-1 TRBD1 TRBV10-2 TGCGCCACGTCCCAGGGGGGGAACACTGAAGCTTTCTTT CATSQGGNTEAFF
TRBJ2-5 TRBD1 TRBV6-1 TGTGCCAGCAGTGCACCGGGACAGTTGCCCCGGACCCAGTACTTC CASSAPGQLPRTQYF
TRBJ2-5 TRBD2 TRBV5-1 TGCGCCAGCAGCTTATTCCGGACTAGCGGGAAGGAGACCCAGTACTTC CASSLFRTSGKETQYF
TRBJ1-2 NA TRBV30 TGTGCCTGGCCGGGGGGGGCTGGCTACACCTTC CAWPGGAGYTF
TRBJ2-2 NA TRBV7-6 TGTGCCAGCAGCCCCCGGACAGCTCCCGGGGAGCTGTTTTTT CASSPRTAPGELFF
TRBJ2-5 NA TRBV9 TGTGCCAGCAGCGTTGACAGGCCAGAGACCCAGTACTTC CASSVDRPETQYF
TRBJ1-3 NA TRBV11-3 TGTGCCAGCAGCTTAGATAGCGGGTCTGGAAACACCATATATTTT CASSLDSGSGNTIYF
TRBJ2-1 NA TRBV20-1 TGCAGTGCTAGGAAGCGGGATGAGCAGTTCTTC CSARKRDEQFF